Listed below are T cell receptor beta chains from one sample, sequenced in a study of shared clonotypes between healthy human individuals. The repertoire was sequenced with immunoSEQ multiplex PCR; TCRdb's copy has only in-frame clones and lacks some. The sample includes approximately 2,200,000 clones, about 93% seen only once; the top ten take 1.5% to 2%. The sample was naive CD8+ T cells from PBMCs. The receptors come from a man in his late teens or twenties in good health. Some clones in this sample may be carry-over from other donors' samples. CDR3s include the opening cysteine and the closing phenylalanine or tryptophan. The D gene is left open where the match is weak. Size is omitted from some rows. Given values are once, few, many or a class for expanded clones.

V gene: TRBV7-9; clone size: .; J gene: TRBJ2-7; D gene: .; CDR3 DNA: TGTGCCAGCAGCTTAGGGCCATTAATACAGGGCTACGAGCAGTACTTC; CDR3 protein: CASSLGPLIQGYEQYF
V gene: TRBV9; clone size: .; J gene: TRBJ2-1; D gene: TRBD1; CDR3 DNA: TGTGCCAGCAGCGAGGGGGACAGCCCCTACAATGAGCAGTTCTTC; CDR3 protein: CASSEGDSPYNEQFF
V gene: TRBV15; clone size: few; J gene: TRBJ2-2; D gene: .; CDR3 DNA: TGTGCCACCAGCAGAGCGAGCAGGGTAGCTAACACCGGGGAGCTGTTTTTT; CDR3 protein: CATSRASRVANTGELFF
V gene: TRBV7-2; clone size: .; J gene: TRBJ2-7; D gene: .; CDR3 DNA: TGTGCCAGCAGACCAGCGCTTGGCGGGTCATACGAGCAGTACTTC; CDR3 protein: CASRPALGGSYEQYF
V gene: TRBV5-6; clone size: .; J gene: TRBJ2-7; D gene: .; CDR3 DNA: TGTGCCAGCAGCTCGGAATACGGGGGGCCCCACGAGCAGTACTTC; CDR3 protein: CASSSEYGGPHEQYF
V gene: TRBV12-5; clone size: .; J gene: TRBJ2-7; D gene: .; CDR3 DNA: TGTGCTAGTGGTTTGGGGTTTTCCGAGCAGTACTTC; CDR3 protein: CASGLGFSEQYF
V gene: TRBV7-6; clone size: .; J gene: TRBJ2-6; D gene: .; CDR3 DNA: TGTGCCAGCAGCTTAGTTTTCGCTCCCCTCTCTGGGGCCAACGTCCTGACTTTC; CDR3 protein: CASSLVFAPLSGANVLTF
V gene: TRBV15; clone size: .; J gene: TRBJ2-7; D gene: .; CDR3 DNA: TGTGCCACCAGCAGAGACTTAGACCGGTCCTACGAGCAGTACTTC; CDR3 protein: CATSRDLDRSYEQYF
V gene: TRBV12-5; clone size: .; J gene: TRBJ2-5; D gene: TRBD1; CDR3 DNA: TGTGCTAGTGGCATCCGGACAGGGAGTTATGAGACCCAGTACTTC; CDR3 protein: CASGIRTGSYETQYF
V gene: TRBV11-2; clone size: .; J gene: TRBJ1-2; D gene: TRBD1; CDR3 DNA: TGTGCCAGCAGCTTAGTAGGGACAGGGTATGGCTACACCTTC; CDR3 protein: CASSLVGTGYGYTF
V gene: TRBV7-9; clone size: once; J gene: TRBJ2-1; D gene: .; CDR3 DNA: TGTGCCAGCCAGTGGCTCCAGGAGGGGATTGTTGAGCAGTTCTTC; CDR3 protein: CASQWLQEGIVEQFF
V gene: TRBV6-5; clone size: .; J gene: TRBJ2-7; D gene: TRBD1; CDR3 DNA: TGTGCCAGCAGGCCCGGTGGGACAGACGGCGAGCAGTACTTC; CDR3 protein: CASRPGGTDGEQYF
V gene: TRBV5-1; clone size: .; J gene: TRBJ2-7; D gene: TRBD2; CDR3 DNA: TGCGCCAGCAGACTTGGACTAGCGGTAATAGGAGGCTACGAGCAGTACTTC; CDR3 protein: CASRLGLAVIGGYEQYF
V gene: TRBV7-9; clone size: .; J gene: TRBJ2-3; D gene: .; CDR3 DNA: TGTGCCAGCAGCGACAGCACAGATACGCAGTATTTT; CDR3 protein: CASSDSTDTQYF
V gene: TRBV5-1; clone size: .; J gene: TRBJ2-2; D gene: .; CDR3 DNA: TGCGCCAGCAGCTTAAACCCACCCATGACAGTCAACACCGGGGAGCTGTTTTTT; CDR3 protein: CASSLNPPMTVNTGELFF
V gene: TRBV6-6; clone size: .; J gene: TRBJ1-2; D gene: .; CDR3 DNA: TGTGCCAGCAGTGTAGACGCCGGCTATGGCTACACCTTC; CDR3 protein: CASSVDAGYGYTF
V gene: TRBV4-1; clone size: .; J gene: TRBJ1-1; D gene: .; CDR3 DNA: TGCGCCAGCAGCCACTTAGCTCGGTGGGGATCCTCGAACACTGAAGCTTTCTTT; CDR3 protein: CASSHLARWGSSNTEAFF
V gene: TRBV7-9; clone size: .; J gene: TRBJ2-1; D gene: .; CDR3 DNA: TGTGCCAGCAGCCCCTGGTTGGGCGGGATTTCTGTCGGTGAGCAGTTCTTC; CDR3 protein: CASSPWLGGISVGEQFF
V gene: TRBV6-5; clone size: .; J gene: TRBJ2-2; D gene: TRBD1; CDR3 DNA: TGTGCCAGCAGCCCCGGGACAGAGACCGGGGAGCTGTTTTTT; CDR3 protein: CASSPGTETGELFF
V gene: TRBV6-1; clone size: .; J gene: TRBJ1-1; D gene: .; CDR3 DNA: TGTGCCAGCAGTGAACCGAGAGACACTGAAGCTTTCTTT; CDR3 protein: CASSEPRDTEAFF
V gene: TRBV7-3; clone size: .; J gene: TRBJ1-5; D gene: TRBD1; CDR3 DNA: TGTGCCAGCAGCTTGACAGGGAACAATCAGCCCCAGCATTTT; CDR3 protein: CASSLTGNNQPQHF
V gene: TRBV27; clone size: .; J gene: TRBJ1-1; D gene: .; CDR3 DNA: TGTGCCAGCAGTTCGACACGGAAGGGTTTTTGGAACACTGAAGCTTTCTTT; CDR3 protein: CASSSTRKGFWNTEAFF
V gene: TRBV5-8; clone size: few; J gene: TRBJ2-7; D gene: .; CDR3 DNA: TGTGCCAGCAGCTTGGGCAGGGGCCACGAGCAGTACTTC; CDR3 protein: CASSLGRGHEQYF
V gene: TRBV28; clone size: .; J gene: TRBJ1-1; D gene: TRBD1; CDR3 DNA: TGTGCCAGCAGCAAGAGACAGGGTATGAACACTGAAGCTTTCTTT; CDR3 protein: CASSKRQGMNTEAFF
V gene: TRBV28; clone size: .; J gene: TRBJ2-7; D gene: TRBD1; CDR3 DNA: TGTGCCAGCGAGGATACAGGGGACCTTACCTACGAGCAGTACTTC; CDR3 protein: CASEDTGDLTYEQYF
V gene: TRBV9; clone size: .; J gene: TRBJ1-2; D gene: TRBD1; CDR3 DNA: TGTGCCAGCAGCGTAGGACAGGGAAACTATGGCTACACCTTC; CDR3 protein: CASSVGQGNYGYTF
V gene: TRBV28; clone size: once; J gene: TRBJ2-7; D gene: TRBD2; CDR3 DNA: TGTGCCAGCAGTTTAGGACTAGTCTACGAGCAGTACTTC; CDR3 protein: CASSLGLVYEQYF
V gene: TRBV7-8; clone size: .; J gene: TRBJ2-4; D gene: .; CDR3 DNA: TGTGCCAGCAGCTTAGAGGCAGGGGTGAGAAACATTCAGTACTTC; CDR3 protein: CASSLEAGVRNIQYF
V gene: TRBV9; clone size: .; J gene: TRBJ2-1; D gene: TRBD2; CDR3 DNA: TGTGCCAGCAGCCCTCCAAATGGACTAGCAGCAGAGCAGTTCTTC; CDR3 protein: CASSPPNGLAAEQFF
V gene: TRBV28; clone size: .; J gene: TRBJ2-5; D gene: .; CDR3 DNA: TGTGCCAGCAGCTTGGAGCTTTGGGGTCCCCAAGAGACCCAGTACTTC; CDR3 protein: CASSLELWGPQETQYF
V gene: TRBV6-4; clone size: .; J gene: TRBJ2-1; D gene: .; CDR3 DNA: TGTGCCAGCAGTGAATTACGGCGGACCGAGCAGTTCTTC; CDR3 protein: CASSELRRTEQFF
V gene: TRBV14; clone size: .; J gene: TRBJ1-2; D gene: TRBD1; CDR3 DNA: TGTGCCAGCAGCCAAGGGACAGGGGTTCGGTATGGCTACACCTTC; CDR3 protein: CASSQGTGVRYGYTF
V gene: TRBV28; clone size: .; J gene: TRBJ2-5; D gene: .; CDR3 DNA: TGTGCCAGCAGTTTTGGTAGCCAGGAGACCCAGTACTTC; CDR3 protein: CASSFGSQETQYF
V gene: TRBV9; clone size: few; J gene: TRBJ1-1; D gene: .; CDR3 DNA: TGTGCCAGCAGCCCCACAGGGATAGCTGAAGCTTTCTTT; CDR3 protein: CASSPTGIAEAFF
V gene: TRBV27; clone size: .; J gene: TRBJ2-7; D gene: TRBD2; CDR3 DNA: TGTGCCAGCAGTCTAGCGGGAGTTTGGGACGAGCAGTACTTC; CDR3 protein: CASSLAGVWDEQYF
V gene: TRBV9; clone size: .; J gene: TRBJ2-1; D gene: .; CDR3 DNA: TGTGCCAGTCAGCCTCCGGGGGCCAATGAGCAGTTCTTC; CDR3 protein: CASQPPGANEQFF
V gene: TRBV11-2; clone size: once; J gene: TRBJ1-2; D gene: TRBD1; CDR3 DNA: TGTGCCAGCAGCTTAGTAGGGACAGCAAACTATGGCTACACCTTC; CDR3 protein: CASSLVGTANYGYTF
V gene: TRBV27; clone size: .; J gene: TRBJ2-5; D gene: .; CDR3 DNA: TGTGCCAGCAGTTCGGGCAGGTGGGAAGAGACCCAGTACTTC; CDR3 protein: CASSSGRWEETQYF
V gene: TRBV27; clone size: .; J gene: TRBJ2-7; D gene: TRBD2; CDR3 DNA: TGTGCCAGCAGTTCACTAGCGGGAGAAGGCTACGAGCAGTACTTC; CDR3 protein: CASSSLAGEGYEQYF
V gene: TRBV5-6; clone size: .; J gene: TRBJ2-7; D gene: TRBD1; CDR3 DNA: TGTGCCAGCAGCAACCGGGACAGGGCCTACGAGCAGTACTTC; CDR3 protein: CASSNRDRAYEQYF
V gene: TRBV5-1; clone size: .; J gene: TRBJ2-1; D gene: .; CDR3 DNA: TGCGCCAGCAGCTTAGATCTCCTGTCCTTAGAGCAGTTCTTC; CDR3 protein: CASSLDLLSLEQFF
V gene: TRBV2; clone size: .; J gene: TRBJ2-5; D gene: .; CDR3 DNA: TGTGCCAGCAGTGTGGTGGGATTGGAGACCCAGTACTTC; CDR3 protein: CASSVVGLETQYF
V gene: TRBV5-1; clone size: .; J gene: TRBJ2-3; D gene: TRBD1; CDR3 DNA: TGCGCCAGCAGCTTTGGACAGGGGAGCACAGATACGCAGTATTTT; CDR3 protein: CASSFGQGSTDTQYF
V gene: TRBV27; clone size: .; J gene: TRBJ1-1; D gene: .; CDR3 DNA: TGTGCCAGCAGTTCTGTAGGTGAAGCTTTCTTT; CDR3 protein: CASSSVGEAFF
V gene: TRBV19; clone size: .; J gene: TRBJ2-1; D gene: TRBD1; CDR3 DNA: TGTGCCAGTAGCGGGACAGGGTACAATGAGCAGTTCTTC; CDR3 protein: CASSGTGYNEQFF
V gene: TRBV9; clone size: once; J gene: TRBJ2-3; D gene: .; CDR3 DNA: TGTGCCAGCAGCGTAGTGGGGGGACTCACAGATACGCAGTATTTT; CDR3 protein: CASSVVGGLTDTQYF